This paragraph covers one T cell receptor beta chain sequence. The data are from a study of beta chain features in type 1 diabetes. Study details: Healthy donors, compared against patients, showed similar age, gender and cell yields.

The investigators reverse transcribed all of the isolated RNA, so they sequenced expressed TCRB transcripts. The method was immunoSEQ multiplex PCR; TCRdb's version includes in-frame clones alone and lacks a portion of them. The sample shows about 900,000 clones, around a sixth of them seen only once. The CDR3 totals 14 residues. Germline CDR1 and CDR2: MDHEN and SYDVKM. V was clipped by 5 bases and J by 6 bases; unmatched bases: 5. The chain links TRBV28 to TRBJ1-4, with 8 bases identical to TRBD1. The source material was naive CD4+ T cells from blood. The TCR comes from a woman aged 18-30 years in good health. Here the CDR3 reads CASSRDRLDEKLFF. CDR3 DNA sequence: TGTGCCAGCAGTAGGGACAGGCTTGATGAAAAACTGTTTTTT.